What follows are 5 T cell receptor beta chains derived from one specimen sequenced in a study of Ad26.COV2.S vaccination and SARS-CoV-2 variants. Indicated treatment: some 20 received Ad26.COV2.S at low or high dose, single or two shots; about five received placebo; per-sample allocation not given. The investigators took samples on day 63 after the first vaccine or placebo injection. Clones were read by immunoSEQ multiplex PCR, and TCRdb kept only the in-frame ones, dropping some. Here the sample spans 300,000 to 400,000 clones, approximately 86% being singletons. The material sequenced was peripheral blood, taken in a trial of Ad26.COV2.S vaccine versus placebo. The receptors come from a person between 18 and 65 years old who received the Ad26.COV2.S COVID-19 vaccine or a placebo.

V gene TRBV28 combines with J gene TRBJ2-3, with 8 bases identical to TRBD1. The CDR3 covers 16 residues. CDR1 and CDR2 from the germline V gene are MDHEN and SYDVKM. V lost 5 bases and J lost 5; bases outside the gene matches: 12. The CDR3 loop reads CASSTQGALIIDTQYF. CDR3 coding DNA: TGTGCCAGCAGTACTCAGGGGGCCCTCATTATAGATACGCAGTATTTT.

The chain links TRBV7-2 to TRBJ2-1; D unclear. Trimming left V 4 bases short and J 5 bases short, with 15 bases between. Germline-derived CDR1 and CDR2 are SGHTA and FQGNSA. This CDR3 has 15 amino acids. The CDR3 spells CASSSSARVHNEQFF. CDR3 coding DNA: TGTGCCAGCAGCTCCTCAGCAAGAGTACACAATGAGCAGTTCTTC. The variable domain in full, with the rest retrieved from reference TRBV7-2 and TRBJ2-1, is GAGVSQSPSNKVTEKGKDVELRCDPISGHTALYWYRQSLGQGLEFLIYFQGNSAPDKSGLPSDRFSAERTGGSVSTLTIQRTQQEDSAVYLCASSSSARVHNEQFFGPGTRLTVL.

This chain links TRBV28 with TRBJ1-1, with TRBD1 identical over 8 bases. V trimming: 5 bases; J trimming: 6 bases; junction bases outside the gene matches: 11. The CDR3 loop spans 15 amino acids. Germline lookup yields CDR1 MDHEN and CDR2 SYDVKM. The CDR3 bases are TGTGCCAGCAGTCCGCAACAGGGGGGGAGTCCTGAAGCTTTCTTT. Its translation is CASSPQQGGSPEAFF.

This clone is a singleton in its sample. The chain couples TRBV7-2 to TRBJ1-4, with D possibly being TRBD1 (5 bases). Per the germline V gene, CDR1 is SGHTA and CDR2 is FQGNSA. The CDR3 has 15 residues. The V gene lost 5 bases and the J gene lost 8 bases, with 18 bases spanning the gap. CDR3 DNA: TGTGCCAGCAGCCCGGGTAGGGGCCGGGAAGAAAAACTGTTTTTT. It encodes CASSPGRGREEKLFF.

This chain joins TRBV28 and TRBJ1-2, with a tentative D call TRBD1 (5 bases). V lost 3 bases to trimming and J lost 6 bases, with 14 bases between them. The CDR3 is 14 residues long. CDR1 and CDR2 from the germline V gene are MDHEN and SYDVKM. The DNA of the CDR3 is TGTGCCAGCAGTTTGGTAGGGGAAGCAAATGGCTACACCTTC. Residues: CASSLVGEANGYTF.